This T cell receptor beta chain originates from a study of blood T cells in healthy people across ages. Using a J-beta primer mix together with a sample-barcoded 5' primer, a second PCR was run for roughly 7 to 12 cycles. Paired-end reads containing CDR3 totaled no fewer than 2.5 million for each sample. One entry per CDR3 protein results from TCRdb running MiXCR on the 5' RACE reads. This table has 780,000 or so distinct CDR3 sequences, roughly 50% appearing once. CDR3 length equals 14 residues. J gave up 6 bases and V 1 base, and 3 bases lay outside the gene matches. This rearrangement joins TRBV12-3 or TRBV12-4 to TRBJ2-1; 7 bases align to TRBD2. The source is a man older than 75 in good health. Input material: blood. This CDR3 reads CASSLGLALNEQFF. CDR3 nucleotide sequence: TGTGCCAGCAGTTTAGGACTAGCCCTCAATGAGCAGTTCTTC.